This T cell receptor (beta chain) is from a study of shared clonotypes between healthy human individuals. Study outcomes and limitations: Sequencing depth was predicted to influence how clonotypes are shared among donors. Non-shared clonotypes showed lower generation probabilities than clonotypes common to all four donors.

How the authors handled the data: ImmunoSEQ supplied junction-only sequences lacking quality scores, so filtering was different. Generated by immunoSEQ multiplex PCR, the TCRdb table keeps only in-frame clones and is missing some. The DNA gave D and trimming, while V, J and clone size come from that table. The data contain some 2,100,000 clones, about 93% of them singletons. Concerning this clone itself: The antigen is unknown.

CDR1 and CDR2 from the germline V gene are SQVTM and ANQGSEA. The ends were cut back, 5 bases at V and 5 bases at J, with 16 bases in the middle. CDR3 length: 14 residues. Positively selected for CCR7, the CD45RO-negative cells used as naive CD8 cells excluded terminally differentiated effector memory CD45RA+ cells. The healthy adult donors were HIV-negative and reported no recent acute infections or vaccinations. The chain couples TRBV29-1 to TRBJ1-5; perhaps TRBD1 as D (6 bases). Sequenced: naive CD8+ T cells from PBMCs. This receptor was identified in a man between 18 and 29 years old in good health. Some clones in this sample may be carry-over from other donors' samples. CDR3 DNA: TGCAGCGTTACTGAAGGGGGGACCCATCAGCCCCAGCATTTT. Translation: CSVTEGGTHQPQHF.